This T cell receptor beta chain is from a study of OX40 agonist ivuxolimab in advanced cancers. Regarding the study in general: Ivuxolimab was a fully human IgG2 agonistic monoclonal antibody targeting the costimulatory receptor OX40 (CD134). Intravenous ivuxolimab was administered to patients every 2 weeks at six dose levels: 0.01, 0.1, 0.3, 1.5, 3 and 10 mg/kg. The paper describes the monotherapy dose-escalation part (N ≈ 51 patients) of the phase I trial of ivuxolimab. In the dose-escalation cohort, roughly 82% of patients were male, and the mean age was around 65 years with a range of roughly 20 to 79. Partial responses occurred in three dose-escalation patients: two with cutaneous melanoma and one with hepatocellular carcinoma. Patients were allowed to have had prior anti-PD-1, anti-PD-L1 or anti-CTLA-4 therapy, and 30% to 40% of the dose-escalation patients had been treated with checkpoint inhibitors. Of the roughly 52 dose-escalation patients, hepatocellular carcinoma was present in some 19, melanoma in approximately 15, renal cell carcinoma in 9 and head and neck cancer in 9. Peripheral TCRbeta sequencing aimed to test whether ivuxolimab altered TCR sequence diversity and caused clonal T-cell expansion.

Genomic DNA was extracted from sorted cells for sequencing of the TCRbeta CDR3 region. TCRbeta CDR3 regions were sequenced using the immunoSEQ Assay. Held by TCRdb, this immuneACCESS table contains in-frame sequences only and omits some clones. Under half of the omission traces to an unresolved V gene where checked; the cause of the rest is unknown. The sample has 30,000 to 40,000 clones on record, roughly three quarters of them singletons. Approximately 14% of the sample comes from the top ten. From a lookup of the germline V gene, CDR1 and CDR2 are MNHNS and SASEGT. The CDR3, cysteine through phenylalanine, is 11 amino acids long. The DNA shown is the 33-base CDR3, in frame from base 1. V is clipped by 4 bases and J by 7 bases, and the sequence between their germline boundaries is 5 bases long. This clone has more than one count but fewer than ten. Its antigen remains unidentified. No base quality values were provided; no much bigger clone lies one nucleotide off.

The trial excluded patients who had a history of autoimmune disease or were on systemic immunosuppression. Peripheral blood for TCR sequencing was drawn from every dose cohort at baseline, at cycle 4 day 1 and at cycle 7 day 1. The samples were taken from a phase I, first-in-human, multicenter, open-label dose-escalation trial of ivuxolimab. The trial enrolled adults with locally advanced or metastatic head and neck squamous cell, hepatocellular, melanoma or renal cell carcinoma. Before TCR sequencing, CD4+ T cells and CD8+ T cells from peripheral blood were sorted into separate populations. General findings and caveats noted by the study authors: In partial responders in the 0.1-3.0 mg/kg groups, normalized peripheral clonal expansion was found to be among the lowest, especially among CD8+ T cells. The antigen specificity of the peripheral T cells that underwent clonal expansion was not determined. At doses of 0.1 to 3.0 mg/kg, clonal expansion of both CD4+ and CD8+ T cells in blood was seen between baseline and week 6. On average, CD8+ T cells showed more expanded clones than CD4+ T cells after ivuxolimab. Low levels of normalized T-cell clonal expansion were also shown by some nonresponding patients.

The input for sequencing was CD4+ or CD8+ T cells sorted from blood, taken in a trial of the OX40 agonist ivuxolimab. The V and J genes are TRBV6-1 and TRBJ1-3; the D gene cannot be named for sure. The receptor was isolated from an adult with an advanced solid tumor such as melanoma, head and neck, liver or kidney cancer. Here the CDR3 is given as CASSGRNTIYF. In nucleotides, the sequence is TGTGCCAGCAGTGGACGGAACACCATATATTTT.